The clone carrying this TCR beta chain turned up a few times. What it binds is unknown. The V end was cut by 4 bases, the J end by 5 bases, with 11 bases between. Germline V lookup: CDR1 MNHEY, CDR2 SMNVEV (reference sequence). The CDR3 is made up of 13 amino acids. Amplified TCR beta CDR3 regions came from RNA transcripts. The HTBI set primed first-round TCR CDR3 RT-PCR. TCRdb re-called the multiplex PCR reads through MiXCR, storing one row per CDR3 protein. Of about 500,000 distinct CDR3 sequences in the sample, over 45% were seen once. These data come from a study of T cells in Graves' hyperthyroidism and ophthalmopathy. Study-wide points: The blood repertoire included most of the expanded thyroid clonotypes above 0.001.

Exclusion followed for patients with uncontrolled infection, other autoimmune disease, pregnancy or lactation. This clonotype was obtained from an adult woman with Graves' disease, either hyperthyroidism or ophthalmopathy (not recorded which). V gene TRBV27 combines with J gene TRBJ1-1; maybe TRBD1 (5 bases). The specimen was peripheral blood or thyroid tissue (not recorded which). CDR3 protein: CASSYRGGTEAFF. CDR3 DNA sequence: TGTGCCAGCAGTTATCGGGGGGGGACTGAAGCTTTCTTT.